This passage covers 24 T cell receptor beta chains from one sample sequenced in a study of neoadjuvant anti-PD-1 for oral cavity cancer. Profiled with immunoSEQ multiplex PCR; TCRdb holds only in-frame clones, not every one. The sample has 13,000 to 15,000 clones, over 55% seen once; the top ten hold roughly 2.8%. This specimen consisted of PBMCs, obtained before nivolumab (anti-PD-1) treatment. These receptors were collected from a person between 40 and 79 years old with oral cavity squamous cell carcinoma.

This clone was found once. The gene calls are TRBV5-1 and TRBJ2-7; 14 nucleotides match TRBD2. Germline V CDR1 and CDR2: SGHRS, YFSETQ. The length of the CDR3 is 16 residues. J was trimmed by 6 bases and V by 3 bases; bases with no gene match: 8. DNA for the CDR3: TGCGCCAGCAGCTCTATGACTAGCGGGGGGGCCGGCGAGCAGTACTTC. Translated: CASSSMTSGGAGEQYF.

The chain has TRBV7-9 and TRBJ2-4; D perhaps matches TRBD1 (6 bases). Germline values: CDR1 SEHNR, CDR2 FQNEAQ (reference sequence). The CDR3 is 18 amino acids. V dropped 1 base and J dropped 0 bases, with 16 bases sitting between them. DNA of the CDR3: TGTGCCAGCAGCTTAGGGTCTTTAAACAGGGTAGCCAAAAACATTCAGTACTTC. It yields the protein CASSLGSLNRVAKNIQYF.

The rearrangement joins TRBV19 to TRBJ2-6; 14 nucleotides line up with TRBD2. With V trimmed by 5 bases and J by 1 base, 4 bases remained unmatched. The germline V gene encodes CDR1 LNHDA and CDR2 SQIVND (reference sequence). The length of the CDR3 is 18 residues. The CDR3 reads CASSSRLAGGSGANVLTF. The CDR3, as DNA: TGTGCCAGTAGTTCAAGACTAGCGGGGGGGTCTGGGGCCAACGTCCTGACTTTC.

This clone has a handful of counts. The chain employs TRBV7-9 and TRBJ2-7; 9 nucleotides line up with TRBD2. The V segment lost 5 bases and the J segment 6 bases; nucleotides outside the gene matches: 8. From germline, CDR1 is SEHNR and CDR2 FQNEAQ (reference sequence). This CDR3 region has 14 residues. Here the CDR3 DNA reads TGTGCCAGCAGCCCCAGCCTAGCGGGACTCGAGCAGTACTTC. This sequence encodes CASSPSLAGLEQYF.

The chain carries TRBV29-1 and TRBJ2-5, with 12 bases lining up with TRBD2. CDR1 and CDR2 from the germline V gene are SQVTM and ANQGSEA. There are 15 residues in the CDR3. J gave up 1 base and V 3 bases, and 3 bases lay outside the gene matches. CDR3 DNA sequence: TGCAGCGTTGATGGACTAGCGGGGCTCCAAGAGACCCAGTACTTC. Protein: CSVDGLAGLQETQYF.

This chain uses TRBV5-1 with TRBJ2-1; TRBD2 aligns across 8 bases. V was pared by 4 bases and J by 9 bases, with 9 bases of the junction left unmatched. The CDR3 runs 14 residues. Germline V gene sequence: CDR1 SGHRS, CDR2 YFSETQ. The CDR3: CASSEGTRLVEQFF. Here the CDR3 DNA reads TGCGCCAGCAGCGAAGGGACTAGACTTGTTGAGCAGTTCTTC. Full variable domain (remainder filled in from reference TRBV5-1 and TRBJ2-1): KAGVTQTPRYLIKTRGQQVTLSCSPISGHRSVSWYQQTPGQGLQFLFEYFSETQRNKGNFPGRFSGRQFSNSRSEMNVSTLELGDSALYLCASSEGTRLVEQFFGPGTRLTVL.

The chain uses TRBV9 and TRBJ1-3, with TRBD1 as a possible D gene (5 bases). Germline V gives CDR1 SGDLS, CDR2 YYNGEE. There are 16 residues in the CDR3. V was pared by 1 base and J by 0 bases, with 11 bases between. The CDR3, as DNA: TGTGCCAGCAGCGTAAATTGGGGGGTCTCTGGAAACACCATATATTTT. This sequence encodes CASSVNWGVSGNTIYF.

This clone has only one observation. The chain couples TRBV27 to TRBJ2-1, with D tentatively TRBD1 (6 bases). Germline V gene data show CDR1 as MNHEY and CDR2 as SMNVEV (reference sequence). CDR3 length: 17 residues. The V and J ends lost 4 bases and 0 bases respectively, with 16 bases between them. The CDR3 sequence: CASSWQGLRVSYNEQFF. CDR3 DNA sequence: TGTGCCAGCAGTTGGCAGGGGCTCCGTGTCTCCTACAATGAGCAGTTCTTC.

This chain connects TRBV30 to TRBJ2-1, with 8 bases fitting TRBD2. The length of the CDR3 is 13 residues. CDR1 and CDR2 from the germline V gene are GTSNPN and SVGIG (reference sequence). V dropped 5 bases and J dropped 7; count of bases not matched to a gene: 7. The chain's CDR3 is CAWERERGNEQFF. CDR3 bases: TGTGCCTGGGAGCGGGAGCGGGGGAATGAGCAGTTCTTC.

This clone was seen just once. The chain employs TRBV7-9 and TRBJ2-1; D gene ambiguous. The CDR3 runs to 15 residues. Trimming shortened V by 5 bases and J by 8 bases, and 19 bases separated the two germline ends. Germline loops: CDR1 SEHNR, CDR2 FQNEAQ (reference sequence). The DNA of the CDR3 is TGTGCCAGCAGCCCCCATCCTAGGTTCGGATATGAGCAGTTCTTC. It codes for CASSPHPRFGYEQFF. The full variable domain, its missing parts supplied by reference TRBV7-9 and TRBJ2-1, is DTGVSQNPRHKITKRGQNVTFRCDPISEHNRLYWYRQTLGQGPEFLTYFQNEAQLEKSRLLSDRFSAERPKGSFSTLEIQRTEQGDSAMYLCASSPHPRFGYEQFFGPGTRLTVL.

The chain joins TRBV28 to TRBJ2-3; 10 nucleotides match TRBD2. Trimming removed 6 bases from V and 7 bases from J; junction bases left unmatched: 19. Germline V gives CDR1 MDHEN, CDR2 SYDVKM. The CDR3 is 18 amino acids. For the CDR3, the DNA is TGTGCCAGCAGGCTTATGGGGGATCTAGCGGGGGATACTAATACGCAGTATTTT. Amino acids: CASRLMGDLAGDTNTQYF.

This clone has a handful of counts. This chain joins TRBV10-1 and TRBJ2-1; 11 nucleotides match TRBD2. Germline V gene sequence: CDR1 WNHNN, CDR2 SYGVQD (reference sequence). V lost 5 bases, J lost 5 bases, and 8 bases stayed unmatched. The CDR3 has 16 amino acids. The CDR3 DNA is TGCGCCAGCAGTACCTCTCTAGCGGGGGGTAACAATGAGCAGTTCTTC. It codes for CASSTSLAGGNNEQFF.

The chain couples TRBV5-4 to TRBJ2-7, with D possibly being TRBD1 or TRBD2 (5 bases each). This CDR3 spans 13 amino acids. The germline gives CDR1 SGHNT, CDR2 YYREEE (reference sequence). Between the trimmed V and J ends, which lost 4 bases and 2 bases, there was a span of 10 bases. CDR3 residues: CASSRDGPYEQYF. The DNA of the CDR3 is TGTGCCAGCAGCAGGGACGGCCCCTACGAGCAGTACTTC.

Only a few counts were recorded for this clone. The chain couples TRBV19 to TRBJ2-1; no definite D call. V dropped 1 base and J dropped 6 bases, with 7 bases sitting between them. CDR3 length equals 13 residues. CDR1 and CDR2 (germline): LNHDA, SQIVND (reference sequence). The CDR3 DNA follows: TGTGCCAGTAGTATAGTTGGGTCCAATGAGCAGTTCTTC. Its translation is CASSIVGSNEQFF.

CDR3 residues: CASSSRSGVTF. The CDR3 DNA follows: TGTGCCAGCAGCTCCAGGTCCGGTGTCACCTTC. This chain connects TRBV7-9 to TRBJ1-2; no reliable D call. Trimming removed 4 bases at V and 13 bases at J, with 13 bases between. Germline lookup yields CDR1 SEHNR and CDR2 FQNEAQ (reference sequence). The CDR3 has 11 amino acids.

The chain carries TRBV9 and TRBJ1-5, with a possible D match to TRBD1 (6 bases). Germline CDR1 and CDR2: SGDLS and YYNGEE. The CDR3 length is 15 residues. The V end was cut by 4 bases, the J end by 2 bases, with 13 bases between. The CDR3 protein is CASSSGTTGNQPQHF. CDR3 bases: TGTGCCAGCAGCTCCGGGACAACGGGCAATCAGCCCCAGCATTTT.

The CDR3 here is CASNPPKSTTNEKLFF. The CDR3 coding sequence is TGTGCCAGCAACCCGCCTAAGAGCACAACTAATGAAAAACTGTTTTTT. J is TRBJ1-4 and V is TRBV2; no clear D. Germline values: CDR1 SNHLY, CDR2 FYNNEI. V lost 7 bases and J 0 bases, leaving 15 bases between the germline ends. This CDR3 spans 16 amino acids.

This rearrangement joins TRBV9 to TRBJ1-4; TRBD1 aligns across 9 bases. J lost 7 bases, V lost 0 bases, and 7 bases had no gene match. There are 16 residues in the CDR3. Germline values: CDR1 SGDLS, CDR2 YYNGEE. The CDR3 coding sequence is TGTGCCAGCAGCGTAGGGTTGGGACAGGGCGGTGAAAAACTGTTTTTT. The encoded protein is CASSVGLGQGGEKLFF.

The sample holds a few counts of this clone. The chain is built from TRBV5-1 and TRBJ2-7, with D perhaps TRBD1 (5 bases). CDR3 length equals 15 residues. Germline V gene data show CDR1 as SGHRS and CDR2 as YFSETQ. The V end lost 0 bases, the J end lost 4 bases, and 14 bases lay between the germline ends. As DNA, the CDR3 is TGCGCCAGCAGCTTGGCGCCAGCTGGGGCGTACGAGCAGTACTTC. Encoded protein: CASSLAPAGAYEQYF.

V is TRBV10-3 and J is TRBJ2-7; 10 bases match TRBD1. V was pared by 3 bases and J by 2 bases, with 7 bases of the junction left unmatched. The CDR3 is made up of 16 amino acids. Germline V CDR1 and CDR2: ENHRY, SYGVKD. The CDR3 spells CAISEMDRGSTYEQYF. The CDR3 DNA reads TGTGCCATCAGTGAAATGGACAGGGGGAGCACCTACGAGCAGTACTTC.

The rearrangement joins TRBV28 to TRBJ2-1; no firm D call. Germline V gene data show CDR1 as MDHEN and CDR2 as SYDVKM. The germline V and J ends were trimmed by 6 bases and 6 bases, with 12 bases remaining between them. The CDR3 extends over 13 amino acids. CDR3 sequence: CASRSLAPNEQFF. The CDR3, as DNA: TGTGCCAGCAGGTCCTTAGCCCCCAATGAGCAGTTCTTC.

The chain couples TRBV10-3 to TRBJ2-1, with TRBD2 matching 8 bases. The germline CDR1 and CDR2 sequences are ENHRY and SYGVKD. The trim removed 1 base at V and 12 bases at J, leaving 8 bases unmatched. This CDR3 has 14 amino acids. In DNA form, the CDR3 reads TGTGCCATCAGTGAGTTCAGCGGGGGACGGGGGCAGTTCTTC. The encoded protein is CAISEFSGGRGQFF.

The V gene is TRBV2, the J gene TRBJ2-2; D is unclear. The CDR3 has 15 amino acids. Per the germline V gene, CDR1 is SNHLY and CDR2 is FYNNEI. Trimming removed 7 bases from V and 5 bases from J, with 17 bases in between. CDR3 sequence: CASKAASQRTGELFF. In DNA form, the CDR3 reads TGTGCCAGCAAGGCAGCCTCCCAGCGAACCGGGGAGCTGTTTTTT.

The chain joins TRBV11-3 to TRBJ1-5, with no clear D. The germline V gene encodes CDR1 SGHNT and CDR2 YENEEA. V lost 0 bases and J lost 6, with 15 bases in between. There are 16 residues in the CDR3. As DNA, the CDR3 is TGTGCCAGCAGCTTAGATTGGAACCAACCAATTCAGCCCCAGCATTTT. Translation: CASSLDWNQPIQPQHF.